This passage covers 3 T cell receptor beta chains from one sample sequenced in a study of blood T cell repertoires in COVID-19. TCRdb's table, derived via immunoSEQ multiplex PCR, lists solely in-frame clones and lacks some. The sample has about 210,000 clones, about 84% seen once; the top ten hold roughly 7.8%. The sequenced material came from peripheral blood. The receptors were sampled from a woman at least 80 years old with COVID-19, enrolled during active disease.

The rearrangement joins TRBV6-5 to TRBJ1-2, with D unclear. The CDR3 contains 13 residues. Trimming removed 5 bases at V and 5 bases at J, with 12 bases between. Germline CDR1 is MNHEY and CDR2 is SVGAGI. The CDR3 loop is CASSPGMEYGYTF. In DNA, the CDR3 is TGTGCCAGCAGTCCCGGGATGGAATATGGCTACACCTTC.

Concerning this clone: The junction shows a germline mismatch at one end, possibly a read error. The rearrangement links TRBV27 to TRBJ2-3; D ambiguous. Per germline, CDR1 MNHEY and CDR2 SMNVEV (reference sequence). This CDR3 is built from 13 residues. The CDR3 DNA follows: TGTGCCAGCAGTTTTCATAGCACGGATACGCAGTATTTT. Translation gives CASSFHSTDTQYF.

The chain is built from TRBV5-1 and TRBJ2-5; D gene unclear. The germline V and J ends were trimmed by 4 bases and 5 bases, with 6 bases remaining between them. This CDR3 is 11 amino acids long. Germline CDR1 SGHRS, CDR2 YFSETQ. The CDR3 DNA reads as TGCGCCAGCAGCCCCGGGGAGACCCAGTACTTC. Translated: CASSPGETQYF.